The 23 T cell receptor beta chains in this list originate from one sample, sequenced in a study of T cell responses to AZD1222 COVID-19 vaccine. Profiled with immunoSEQ multiplex PCR; TCRdb holds only in-frame clones, not every one. The sample yields approximately 140,000 clones, around 91% seen once. The sequencing used peripheral blood, collected on day 0 of AZD1222 vaccination. All receptors derive from an adult in good health.

CDR3 bases: TGTGCTAGAAGGCGGAGCGCCACAAACTCCTATAATTCACCCCTCCACTTT. Its protein is CARRRSATNSYNSPLHF. The chain couples TRBV12-5 to TRBJ1-6, with unresolved D. Germline values: CDR1 LGHNT, CDR2 FRNRAP. V dropped 9 bases and J dropped 0 bases, with 18 bases sitting between them. The CDR3 length is 17 residues. The full variable domain, completed using reference TRBV12-5 and TRBJ1-6, is DARVTQTPRHKVTEMGQEVTMRCQPILGHNTVFWYRQTMMQGLELLAYFRNRAPLDDSGMPKDRFSAEMPDATLATLKIQPSEPRDSAVYFCARRRSATNSYNSPLHFGNGTRLTVT.

This chain uses TRBV27 with TRBJ2-3; 8 bases line up with TRBD1. V dropped 6 bases and J dropped 2; count of bases not matched to a gene: 7. The CDR3 length is 15 residues. The germline V gene has CDR1 MNHEY and CDR2 SMNVEV (reference sequence). In nucleotides, the CDR3 is TGTGCCAGCAGCCTCGGGACAGGAATCACAGATACGCAGTATTTT. Protein product: CASSLGTGITDTQYF.

CDR3 loop: CASTPAGSSVRDQPQHF. The CDR3 DNA follows: TGTGCCAGCACCCCAGCCGGCAGCTCAGTTAGGGATCAGCCCCAGCATTTT. The genes are TRBV7-2 and TRBJ1-5; the D is unclear. V was cut by 7 bases and J by 5 bases, with 24 bases left in between. CDR1 SGHTA and CDR2 FQGNSA come from the germline V gene. This CDR3 is built from 17 residues. The full variable domain, rest sourced from reference TRBV7-2 and TRBJ1-5, is GAGVSQSPSNKVTEKGKDVELRCDPISGHTALYWYRQSLGQGLEFLIYFQGNSAPDKSGLPSDRFSAERTGGSVSTLTIQRTQQEDSAVYLCASTPAGSSVRDQPQHFGDGTRLSIL.

The chain recombines TRBV13 with TRBJ2-5, with D hard to call. Germline V lookup: CDR1 PRHDT, CDR2 FYEKMQ (reference sequence). There are 14 residues in the CDR3. Trimming shortened V by 5 bases and J by 1 base, and 11 bases separated the two germline ends. The CDR3 reads CASSPRWAQETQYF. The CDR3 nucleotides are TGTGCCAGCAGCCCCCGTTGGGCCCAAGAGACCCAGTACTTC.

This clone has just a few counts. V and J are TRBV27 and TRBJ2-6; D is unresolved. Trimming removed 5 bases from V and 0 bases from J, with 11 bases in between. This CDR3 spans 16 amino acids. CDR1 MNHEY and CDR2 SMNVEV come from the germline V gene (reference sequence). The CDR3 DNA is TGTGCCAGCAGTCAACGGACGGCCTCTGGGGCCAACGTCCTGACTTTC. Translating it yields CASSQRTASGANVLTF.

The V and J genes are TRBV19 and TRBJ1-5; D remains unclear. V lost 9 bases, J lost 2 bases, and 14 bases lay in between. The CDR3 is 14 amino acids. Per the germline V gene, CDR1 is LNHDA and CDR2 is SQIVND (reference sequence). The CDR3, as DNA: TGTGCCAGCAATTTCCGGTTCGGCAATCAGCCCCAGCATTTT. Its translation is CASNFRFGNQPQHF.

The V gene is TRBV7-9, the J gene TRBJ1-1; possible D gene TRBD1, 5 bases. The CDR3 sequence is 16 residues long. The V end was cut by 1 base, the J end by 3 bases, with 15 bases between. CDR1 is SEHNR, CDR2 FQNEAQ, per germline (reference sequence). CDR3 protein: CASSLGVREVDTEAFF. The DNA for the CDR3 is TGTGCCAGCAGCTTAGGGGTCAGGGAGGTTGACACTGAAGCTTTCTTT. Variable domain in full (rest from reference TRBV7-9 and TRBJ1-1): DTGVSQNPRHKITKRGQNVTFRCDPISEHNRLYWYRQTLGQGPEFLTYFQNEAQLEKSRLLSDRFSAERPKGSFSTLEIQRTEQGDSAMYLCASSLGVREVDTEAFFGQGTRLTVV.

V usage is TRBV18 and J usage is TRBJ2-7; D call uncertain. Looked up from germline, CDR1 is KGHSH and CDR2 is LQKENI. V lost 4 bases to trimming and J lost 7 bases, with 23 bases between them. The CDR3 is 16 residues long. The CDR3 reads CASSLASPTASSEQYF. The CDR3 DNA is TGTGCCAGCTCACTGGCCAGCCCCACCGCTAGTTCGGAGCAGTACTTC. The full variable domain, with the rest looked up from reference TRBV18 and TRBJ2-7, is NAGVMQNPRHLVRRRGQEARLRCSPMKGHSHVYWYRQLPEEGLKFMVYLQKENIIDESGMPKERFSAEFPKEGPSILRIQQVVRGDSAAYFCASSLASPTASSEQYFGPGTRLTVT.

The table lists this clone with a count of one. This chain links TRBV5-8 with TRBJ1-2; no clear D. This CDR3 is 16 amino acids long. The V gene's germline CDR1 is SGHTS and CDR2 YDEGEE. Trimming left V 0 bases short and J 0 bases short, with 12 bases between. The DNA for the CDR3 is TGTGCCAGCAGCTTGGGGCTGTCCACAGCTAACTATGGCTACACCTTC. Its translation: CASSLGLSTANYGYTF.

Written as DNA, the CDR3 is TGTGCCAGCAGTCGAGGGGGCTACTCCTACAATGAGCAGTTCTTC. Translating gives CASSRGGYSYNEQFF. This rearrangement joins TRBV6-5 to TRBJ2-1, with 7 bases identical to TRBD1. This CDR3 has 15 amino acids. The germline gives CDR1 MNHEY, CDR2 SVGAGI. J lost 0 bases, V lost 5 bases, and 4 bases had no gene match.

V is TRBV6-5 and J is TRBJ1-3, with 8 bases aligning to TRBD1. Unmatched junction bases numbered 7, after V lost 6 bases and J lost 6 bases. This CDR3 contains 14 residues. Germline V gene sequence: CDR1 MNHEY, CDR2 SVGAGI. The CDR3 bases are TGTGCCAGCAGCCGGACAGGGATAGCAAACACCATATATTTT. It is translated as CASSRTGIANTIYF.

The rearrangement uses TRBV6-2 or TRBV6-3 and TRBJ1-2; 8 bases align to TRBD1. This CDR3 is 15 amino acids long. Germline values: CDR1 MNHEY, CDR2 SVGEGT. V was clipped by 5 bases and J by 4 bases; unmatched bases: 9. CDR3 sequence (DNA): TGTGCCAGCAGTACTGGACAGGGATTGGGCTATGGCTACACCTTC. It specifies CASSTGQGLGYGYTF.

This chain connects TRBV3-1 (or the pseudogene TRBV3-2) to TRBJ2-1; 9 bases are a match to TRBD1. Per germline, CDR1 LGHDT and CDR2 YNNKEL (reference sequence). The junction had 9 bases not matched to a gene; V was cut back by 4 bases and J by 2 bases. The CDR3 is 17 amino acids. The CDR3 sequence: CASSPPSGTGTYNEQFF. The CDR3 nucleotides are TGTGCCAGCAGCCCCCCCTCCGGGACAGGGACCTACAATGAGCAGTTCTTC.

V usage is TRBV7-9 and J usage is TRBJ1-2, with a possible D match to TRBD1 (6 bases). V shed 4 bases and J shed 13 bases, with 13 bases lying between them. From germline, CDR1 is SEHNR and CDR2 FQNEAQ (reference sequence). The CDR3 has 11 residues. The DNA for the CDR3 is TGTGCCAGCAGCTGGAACAGGGAATTCACCTTC. Translation gives CASSWNREFTF.

This chain links TRBV5-4 with TRBJ1-2; unclear D gene. V lost 0 bases and J 10 bases, leaving 16 bases between the germline ends. The germline V gene encodes CDR1 SGHNT and CDR2 YYREEE (reference sequence). The CDR3 is made up of 14 amino acids. The CDR3 DNA reads TGTGCCAGCAGCTTGGTCTCCCCTACTACCGCCTACACCTTC. Translation gives CASSLVSPTTAYTF.

The chain has TRBV5-4 and TRBJ1-6, with 10 bases fitting TRBD1. The CDR3 has 15 amino acids. Trimming cost V 5 bases and J 6 bases; bases outside gene matches: 5. Germline V lookup: CDR1 SGHNT, CDR2 YYREEE (reference sequence). The CDR3 nucleotides are TGTGCCAGCAGAAGGGACAGGGGAGCTAATTCACCCCTCCACTTT. Protein product: CASRRDRGANSPLHF.

J is TRBJ1-6 and V is TRBV4-2; TRBD1 agrees at 11 bases. V was pared by 2 bases and J by 9 bases, with 6 bases of the junction left unmatched. Germline V lookup: CDR1 LGHNA, CDR2 YNFKEQ. The CDR3 is 16 amino acids. The CDR3 bases are TGTGCCAGCAGCCAATCTTGGACAGGGGGCCGTTCACCCCTCCACTTT. It is translated as CASSQSWTGGRSPLHF.

This clone has just a few counts. V gene TRBV15 combines with J gene TRBJ1-5, with a weak D call TRBD1 (6 bases). The CDR3 runs to 14 residues. In germline, CDR1 is LNHNV, CDR2 YYDKDF (reference sequence). With 1 base removed from V and 2 bases from J, the gap between germline ends came to 6 bases. CDR3 residues: CATSRAGGNQPQHF. The CDR3 nucleotides read TGTGCCACCAGCAGAGCAGGGGGCAATCAGCCCCAGCATTTT.

This chain uses TRBV5-4 with TRBJ2-7; D call uncertain. V dropped 0 bases and J dropped 4 bases, with 5 bases sitting between them. CDR3 length equals 12 residues. Germline V CDR1 and CDR2: SGHNT, YYREEE (reference sequence). CDR3 sequence: CASSLDRYEQYF. CDR3 nucleotide sequence: TGTGCCAGCAGCTTGGACAGATACGAGCAGTACTTC.

The chain recombines TRBV12-3 or TRBV12-4 with TRBJ2-2; the D is unclear. V was shortened by 6 bases and J by 6 bases, with 8 bases between the two germline ends. The CDR3 loop spans 12 amino acids. CDR3 sequence reads: CASSPIAGELFF. CDR3 bases: TGTGCCAGCAGCCCAATCGCCGGGGAGCTGTTTTTT.

The chain couples TRBV27 to TRBJ2-1; D gene unclear. The V and J ends lost 2 bases and 8 bases respectively, with 7 bases between them. The CDR3 is made up of 12 amino acids. From germline, CDR1 is MNHEY and CDR2 SMNVEV (reference sequence). The CDR3 region has the DNA TGTGCCAGCAGTTTAGGATTTGATGAGCAGTTCTTC. It translates to CASSLGFDEQFF.

The V gene is TRBV27, the J gene TRBJ1-5, with D perhaps TRBD1 (5 bases). Germline CDR1 is MNHEY and CDR2 is SMNVEV (reference sequence). This CDR3 comprises 18 residues. Trimming shortened V by 3 bases and J by 2 bases, and 20 bases separated the two germline ends. Here the CDR3 DNA reads TGTGCCAGCAGTTTTTTCCCAGGGAGCGGATTAGGCAATCAGCCCCAGCATTTT. Translating it yields CASSFFPGSGLGNQPQHF.

This chain uses TRBV6-2 or TRBV6-3 with TRBJ2-1, with 13 nucleotides matching TRBD2. V was clipped by 0 bases and J by 3 bases; unmatched bases: 2. Germline V gene lookup returns CDR1 MNHEY and CDR2 SVGEGT. The CDR3 covers 17 residues. CDR3 sequence (DNA): TGTGCCAGCAGTTACTCCGGACTAGCGGGGGTCTACAATGAGCAGTTCTTC. Translation: CASSYSGLAGVYNEQFF.